Listed below are T cell receptor beta chains from one sample, sequenced in a study of T cell changes during pregnancy in multiple sclerosis. TCRdb's copy holds only in-frame clones and misses some; the assay was immunoSEQ multiplex PCR. This table has 100,000 or so clones, 75% to 95% appearing once. This specimen was peripheral blood, taken in the second trimester of pregnancy. The receptors here all came from a female donor with multiple sclerosis, enrolled in a pregnancy study. Each CDR3 is given with its conserved first and last residue. Fields, in order: J gene, V gene, D gene, CDR3 protein. The D gene is left open where the match is weak.

J: TRBJ2-2; V: TRBV7-2; D: TRBD2; CDR3: CASSGSGANTGELFF
J: TRBJ2-7; V: TRBV25-1; D: NA; CDR3: CASSVGVYEQYF
J: TRBJ1-1; V: TRBV11-2; D: NA; CDR3: CASSLGPDTEAFF
J: TRBJ1-2; V: TRBV27; D: TRBD1; CDR3: CASSERTGGGYTF
J: TRBJ2-1; V: TRBV5-6; D: TRBD2; CDR3: CASSFSGRSYNEQFF
J: TRBJ1-5; V: TRBV19; D: NA; CDR3: CASSIYGVGTRVQPQHF
J: TRBJ2-5; V: TRBV4-3; D: TRBD2; CDR3: CASSQSGSWQETQYF
J: TRBJ1-5; V: TRBV6-1; D: NA; CDR3: CASSQPPLNQTQHF
J: TRBJ2-2; V: TRBV2; D: TRBD1; CDR3: CASRVDRVQAGELFF
J: TRBJ2-1; V: TRBV28; D: NA; CDR3: CASGAWSGDNNEQFF
J: TRBJ2-2; V: TRBV19; D: TRBD1; CDR3: CASSIGGTGNTGELFF
J: TRBJ1-2; V: TRBV7-9; D: NA; CDR3: CASSIRTGYGYTF
J: TRBJ2-7; V: TRBV30; D: NA; CDR3: CAWSGSEQYF
J: TRBJ1-5; V: TRBV6-6; D: NA; CDR3: CASRERGLSNQPQHF
J: TRBJ2-1; V: TRBV6-1; D: NA; CDR3: CASRVTGPRSEQFF
J: TRBJ2-3; V: TRBV4-3; D: NA; CDR3: CASSLTPSVDTQYF
J: TRBJ2-1; V: TRBV28; D: NA; CDR3: CASSFQQGIAYNEQFF
J: TRBJ1-1; V: TRBV6-5; D: NA; CDR3: CASSYRPTGNTEAFF
J: TRBJ1-1; V: TRBV7-9; D: NA; CDR3: CASTPRGWTEAFF
J: TRBJ1-2; V: TRBV7-9; D: NA; CDR3: CASSSQGNYGYTF
J: TRBJ1-1; V: TRBV6-1; D: NA; CDR3: CASSVGSQNTEAFF
J: TRBJ2-4; V: TRBV7-3; D: NA; CDR3: CASSIQAF
J: TRBJ2-7; V: TRBV6-5; D: TRBD1; CDR3: CASSPGRTGYEQYF
J: TRBJ2-1; V: TRBV4-1; D: TRBD2; CDR3: CASSAGNRGRAYEQFF
J: TRBJ2-7; V: TRBV28; D: TRBD2; CDR3: CASSPSLLGTSGRPTEQYF
J: TRBJ2-1; V: TRBV11-3; D: NA; CDR3: CASSLGQYNEQFF
J: TRBJ2-7; V: TRBV6-5; D: TRBD1; CDR3: CASRLKGQGPYEQYF
J: TRBJ2-7; V: TRBV6-1; D: NA; CDR3: CASTQMGGWYEQYF
J: TRBJ1-1; V: TRBV18; D: NA; CDR3: CASSPLPGYTEAFF
J: TRBJ2-1; V: TRBV7-6; D: NA; CDR3: CASSLELPNEQFF
J: TRBJ2-1; V: TRBV9; D: NA; CDR3: CASSVQTGLGNEQFF
J: TRBJ2-6; V: TRBV5-1; D: NA; CDR3: CASTYLSSGANVLTF
J: TRBJ1-5; V: TRBV10-1; D: NA; CDR3: CASAELPEPQHF
J: TRBJ2-1; V: TRBV9; D: TRBD2; CDR3: CASSVETSQGNEQFF
J: TRBJ1-2; V: TRBV28; D: TRBD1; CDR3: CASSPPRTGSGYTF
J: TRBJ1-5; V: TRBV2; D: TRBD1; CDR3: CASRPGQGITSNQPQHF
J: TRBJ2-1; V: TRBV28; D: NA; CDR3: CASSPRVLASEQFF
J: TRBJ2-7; V: TRBV6-4; D: NA; CDR3: CASRLGRGTWYEQYF
J: TRBJ1-2; V: TRBV19; D: NA; CDR3: CASSIPGSYGYTF
J: TRBJ2-7; V: TRBV4-2; D: TRBD1; CDR3: CASSQETGEPYEQYF
J: TRBJ2-5; V: TRBV5-1; D: TRBD2; CDR3: CASSPGLVGQETQYF
J: TRBJ2-1; V: TRBV27; D: TRBD2; CDR3: CASSLLLAGGLRNEQFF
J: TRBJ1-5; V: TRBV4-1; D: TRBD1; CDR3: CASSQGTGDPNQPQHF
J: TRBJ2-2; V: TRBV27; D: NA; CDR3: CASRLLGGNTGELFF
J: TRBJ2-7; V: TRBV19; D: NA; CDR3: CASRRQSDRYEQYF
J: TRBJ2-3; V: TRBV5-6; D: NA; CDR3: CASSFGQGTFTDTQYF
J: TRBJ2-1; V: TRBV29-1; D: TRBD2; CDR3: CSVLAGAHNEQFF
J: TRBJ2-5; V: TRBV5-1; D: TRBD2; CDR3: CASSSGLAGVGETQYF
J: TRBJ2-1; V: TRBV7-2; D: NA; CDR3: CASSFLRSLSNEQFF
J: TRBJ1-5; V: TRBV29-1; D: TRBD1; CDR3: CSARQGWDQPQHF
J: TRBJ1-3; V: TRBV7-9; D: TRBD1; CDR3: CASSLAEGAKGNTIYF
J: TRBJ2-7; V: TRBV2; D: TRBD2; CDR3: CASSELSAGRAYEQYF
J: TRBJ2-1; V: TRBV6-1; D: TRBD2; CDR3: CASSEGRETWGEQFF
J: TRBJ1-2; V: TRBV12-5; D: TRBD1; CDR3: CASGPWTGGLQGYTF